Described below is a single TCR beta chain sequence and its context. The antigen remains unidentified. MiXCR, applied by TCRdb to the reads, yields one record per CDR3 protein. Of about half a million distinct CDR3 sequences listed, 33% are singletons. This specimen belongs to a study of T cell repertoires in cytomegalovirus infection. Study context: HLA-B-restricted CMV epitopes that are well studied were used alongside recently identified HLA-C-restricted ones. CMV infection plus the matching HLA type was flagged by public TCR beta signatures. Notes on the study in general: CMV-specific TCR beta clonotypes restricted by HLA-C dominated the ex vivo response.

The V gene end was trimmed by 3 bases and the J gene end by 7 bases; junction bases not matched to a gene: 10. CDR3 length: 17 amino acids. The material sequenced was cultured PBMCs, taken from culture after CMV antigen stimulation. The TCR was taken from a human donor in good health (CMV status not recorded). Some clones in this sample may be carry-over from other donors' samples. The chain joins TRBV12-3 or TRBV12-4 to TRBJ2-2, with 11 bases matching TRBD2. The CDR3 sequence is CASSFSPTSGSGGELFF. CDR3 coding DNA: TGTGCCAGCAGTTTTTCCCCCACTAGCGGGAGTGGCGGGGAGCTGTTTTTT.